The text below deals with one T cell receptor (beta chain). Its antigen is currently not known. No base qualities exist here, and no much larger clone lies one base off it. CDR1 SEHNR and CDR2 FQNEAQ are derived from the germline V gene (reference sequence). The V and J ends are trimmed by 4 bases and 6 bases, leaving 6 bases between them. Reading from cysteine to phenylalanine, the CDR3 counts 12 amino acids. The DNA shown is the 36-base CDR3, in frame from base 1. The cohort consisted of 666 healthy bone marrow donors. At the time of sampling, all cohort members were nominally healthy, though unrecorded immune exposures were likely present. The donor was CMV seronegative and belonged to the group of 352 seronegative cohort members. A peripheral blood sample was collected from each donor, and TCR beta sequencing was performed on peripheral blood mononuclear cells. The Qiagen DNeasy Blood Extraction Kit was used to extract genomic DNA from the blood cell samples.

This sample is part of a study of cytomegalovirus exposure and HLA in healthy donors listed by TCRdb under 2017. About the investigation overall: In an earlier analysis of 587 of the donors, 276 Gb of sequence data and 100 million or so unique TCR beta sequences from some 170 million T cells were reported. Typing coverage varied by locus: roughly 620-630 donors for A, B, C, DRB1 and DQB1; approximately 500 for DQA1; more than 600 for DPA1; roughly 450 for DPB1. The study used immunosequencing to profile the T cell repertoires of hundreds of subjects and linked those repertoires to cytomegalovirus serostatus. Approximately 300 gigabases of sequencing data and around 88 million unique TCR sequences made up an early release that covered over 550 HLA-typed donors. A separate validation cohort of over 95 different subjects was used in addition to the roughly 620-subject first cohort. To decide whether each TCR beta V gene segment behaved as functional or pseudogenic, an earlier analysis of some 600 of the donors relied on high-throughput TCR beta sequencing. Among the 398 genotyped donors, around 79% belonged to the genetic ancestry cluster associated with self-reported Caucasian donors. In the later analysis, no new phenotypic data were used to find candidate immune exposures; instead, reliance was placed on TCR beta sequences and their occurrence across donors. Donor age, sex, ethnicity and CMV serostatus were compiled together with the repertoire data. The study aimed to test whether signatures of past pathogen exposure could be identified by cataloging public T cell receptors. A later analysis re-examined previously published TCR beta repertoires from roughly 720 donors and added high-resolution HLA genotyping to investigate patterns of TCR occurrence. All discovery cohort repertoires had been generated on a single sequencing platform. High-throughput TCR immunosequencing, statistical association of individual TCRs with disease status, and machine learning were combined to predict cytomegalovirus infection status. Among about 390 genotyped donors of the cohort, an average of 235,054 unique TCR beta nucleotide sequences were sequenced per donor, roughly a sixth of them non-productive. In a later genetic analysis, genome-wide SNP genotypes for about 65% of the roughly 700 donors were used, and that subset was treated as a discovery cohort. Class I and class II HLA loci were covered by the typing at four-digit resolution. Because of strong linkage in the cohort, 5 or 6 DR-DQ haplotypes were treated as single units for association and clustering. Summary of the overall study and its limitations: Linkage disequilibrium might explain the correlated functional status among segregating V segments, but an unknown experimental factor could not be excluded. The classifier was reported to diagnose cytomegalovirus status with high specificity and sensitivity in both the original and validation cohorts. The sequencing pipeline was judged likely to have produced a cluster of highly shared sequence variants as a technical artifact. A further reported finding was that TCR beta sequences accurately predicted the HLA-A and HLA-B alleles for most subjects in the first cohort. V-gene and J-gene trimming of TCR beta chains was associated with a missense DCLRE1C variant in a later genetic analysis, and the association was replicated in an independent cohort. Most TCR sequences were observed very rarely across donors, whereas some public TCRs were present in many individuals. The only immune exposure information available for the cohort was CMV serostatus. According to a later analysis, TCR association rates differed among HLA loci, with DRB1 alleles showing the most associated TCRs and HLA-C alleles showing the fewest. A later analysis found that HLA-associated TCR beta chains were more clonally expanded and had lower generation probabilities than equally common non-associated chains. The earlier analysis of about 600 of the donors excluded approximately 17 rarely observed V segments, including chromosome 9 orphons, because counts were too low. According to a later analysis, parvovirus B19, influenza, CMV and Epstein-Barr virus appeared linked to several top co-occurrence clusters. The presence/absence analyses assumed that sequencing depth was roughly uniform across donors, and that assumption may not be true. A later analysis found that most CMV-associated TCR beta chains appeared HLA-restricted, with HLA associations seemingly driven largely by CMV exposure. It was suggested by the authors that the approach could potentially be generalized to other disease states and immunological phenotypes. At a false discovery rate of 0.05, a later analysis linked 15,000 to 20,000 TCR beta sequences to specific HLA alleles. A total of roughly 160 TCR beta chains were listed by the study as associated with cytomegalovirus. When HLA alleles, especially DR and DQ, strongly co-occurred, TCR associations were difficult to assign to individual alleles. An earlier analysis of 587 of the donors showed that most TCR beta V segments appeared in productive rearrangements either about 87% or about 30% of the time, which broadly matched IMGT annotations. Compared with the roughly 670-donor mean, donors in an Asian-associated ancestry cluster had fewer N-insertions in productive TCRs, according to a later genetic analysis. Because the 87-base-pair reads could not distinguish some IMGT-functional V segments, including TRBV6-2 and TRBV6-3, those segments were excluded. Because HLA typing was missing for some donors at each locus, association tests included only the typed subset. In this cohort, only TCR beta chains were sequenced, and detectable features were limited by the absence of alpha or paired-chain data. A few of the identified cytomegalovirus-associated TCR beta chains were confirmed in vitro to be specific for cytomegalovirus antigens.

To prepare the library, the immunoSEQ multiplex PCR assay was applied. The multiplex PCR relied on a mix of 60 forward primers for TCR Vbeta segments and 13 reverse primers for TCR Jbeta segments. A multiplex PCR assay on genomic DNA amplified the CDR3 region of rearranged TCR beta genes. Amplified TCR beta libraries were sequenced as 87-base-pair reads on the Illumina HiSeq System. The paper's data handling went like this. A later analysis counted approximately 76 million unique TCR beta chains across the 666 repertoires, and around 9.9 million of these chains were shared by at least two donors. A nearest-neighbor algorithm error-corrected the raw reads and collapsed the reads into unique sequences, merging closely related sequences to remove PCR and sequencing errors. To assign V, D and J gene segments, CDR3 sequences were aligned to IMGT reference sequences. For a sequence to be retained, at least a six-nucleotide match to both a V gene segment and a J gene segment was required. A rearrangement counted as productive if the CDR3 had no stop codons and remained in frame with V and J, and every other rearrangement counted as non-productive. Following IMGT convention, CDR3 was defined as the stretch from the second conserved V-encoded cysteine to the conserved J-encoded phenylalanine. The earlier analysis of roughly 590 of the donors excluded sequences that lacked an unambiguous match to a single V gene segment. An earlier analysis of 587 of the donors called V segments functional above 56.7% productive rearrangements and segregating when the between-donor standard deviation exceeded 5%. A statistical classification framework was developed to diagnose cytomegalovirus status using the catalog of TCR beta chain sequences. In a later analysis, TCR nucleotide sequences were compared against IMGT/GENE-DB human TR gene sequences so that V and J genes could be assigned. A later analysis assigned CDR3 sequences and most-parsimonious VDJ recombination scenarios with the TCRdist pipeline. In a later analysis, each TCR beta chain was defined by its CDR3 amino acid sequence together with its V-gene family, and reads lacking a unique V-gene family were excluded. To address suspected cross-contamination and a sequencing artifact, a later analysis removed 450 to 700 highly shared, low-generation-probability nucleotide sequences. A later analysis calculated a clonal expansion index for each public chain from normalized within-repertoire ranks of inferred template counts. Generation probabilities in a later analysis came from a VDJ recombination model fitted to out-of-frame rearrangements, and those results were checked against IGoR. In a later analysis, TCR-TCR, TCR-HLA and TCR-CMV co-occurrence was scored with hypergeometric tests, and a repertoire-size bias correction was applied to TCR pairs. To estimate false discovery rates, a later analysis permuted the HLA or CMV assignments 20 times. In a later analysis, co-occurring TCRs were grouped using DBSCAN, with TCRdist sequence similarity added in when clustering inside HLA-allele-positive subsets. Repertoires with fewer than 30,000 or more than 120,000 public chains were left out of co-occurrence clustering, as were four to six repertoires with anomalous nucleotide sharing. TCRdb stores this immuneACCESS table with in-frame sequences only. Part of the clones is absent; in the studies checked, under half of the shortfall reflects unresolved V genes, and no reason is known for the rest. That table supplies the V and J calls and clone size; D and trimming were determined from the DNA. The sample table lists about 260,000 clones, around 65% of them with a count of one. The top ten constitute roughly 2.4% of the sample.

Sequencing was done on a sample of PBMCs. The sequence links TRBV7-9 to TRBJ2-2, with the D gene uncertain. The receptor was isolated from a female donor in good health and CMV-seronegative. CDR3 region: CASSWPPGELFF. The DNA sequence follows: TGTGCCAGCAGCTGGCCCCCCGGGGAGCTGTTTTTT. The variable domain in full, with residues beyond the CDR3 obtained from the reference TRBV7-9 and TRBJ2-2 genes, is DTGVSQNPRHKITKRGQNVTFRCDPISEHNRLYWYRQTLGQGPEFLTYFQNEAQLEKSRLLSDRFSAERPKGSFSTLEIQRTEQGDSAMYLCASSWPPGELFFGEGSRLTVL.